The following is a TCR beta chain sequence with its context. What it binds is not known. The CDR3 length is 15 residues. CDR1 and CDR2 from the germline V gene are SGHRS and YFSETQ. V dropped 4 bases and J dropped 7 bases, with 15 bases sitting between them. The data derive from a study of vaccination and CD4 T cells after COVID-19. Time point defined: late sampling 161 to 241 days after vaccination in a few convalescent patients. The sample's treatment: approximately 9-day PBMC culture with coronavirus spike peptide pools or control peptides (ViraFEST assay). The Oncomine TCR Beta short-read assay was what sequenced the DNA obtained from cultured CD4+ T cells. MiXCR was run by TCRdb on the PCR reads, yielding one entry per CDR3 protein. The sample holds around 19,000 distinct CDR3 sequences; less than 35% are singletons and the top ten take around 2.6%.

This rearrangement joins TRBV5-1 to TRBJ1-6; TRBD1 is a possible D gene (5 bases). The origin of this receptor is a human donor who had recovered from COVID-19. The sample here was CD4+ T cells from blood, cultured in vitro, taken about 7 months after SARS-CoV-2 vaccination. CDR3 nucleotide sequence: TGCGCCAGCAGCCCTGATGGGCAGGGAAATTCACCCCTCCACTTT. Its translation is CASSPDGQGNSPLHF.